The TCR beta chain under discussion was sequenced for a study of shared clonotypes between healthy human individuals. Study details: The cohort comprised a couple of women and a few men. Their ages spanned 18 to 49 years.

Data came from immunoSEQ multiplex PCR; TCRdb stores just in-frame clones and leaves some out. Here the sample spans some 320,000 clones, around nine tenths being singletons. CDR1 and CDR2 from the germline V gene are LGHNA and YSLEER. CDR3 size: 14 residues. Trimming stripped 1 base from V and 5 bases from J, with 8 bases between. Donation came from healthy HIV-negative adults that had no recent acute infections or vaccinations. CD45RO+ cells were combined with CCR7-negative CD45RA+ TemRA cells to form CD8 memory. The receptor was isolated from a man in his late teens or twenties in good health. V gene TRBV4-3 combines with J gene TRBJ2-2; tentatively, D is TRBD1 (6 bases). The source material was memory CD8+ T cells sorted from blood. Subset denoted: CD45RO+ cells pooled with CCR7-negative TemRA cells. The DNA of the CDR3 is TGCGCCAGCAGCCAAGGGACAGCTACCGGGGAGCTGTTTTTT. This sequence encodes CASSQGTATGELFF.